The 4 T cell receptor beta chains presented below share a single source sample, sequenced in a study of blood T cell repertoires in COVID-19 (dated by TCRdb to 2018 to 2020). Libraries were constructed by the immunoSEQ multiplex PCR assay. The immuneACCESS repertoire file appears here via TCRdb, limited to in-frame rearrangements. These files lack a portion of the clones; in checked studies, under half of the deficit traces to unresolved V genes, and the cause of the others is not known. For this sample the table gives approximately 230,000 clones, of which almost 90% were detected only once. The ten biggest clones cover approximately 1.4% of the sample. Sequenced input: peripheral blood. The source of these receptors is a man aged 80 or over with acute or convalescent COVID-19.

V gene TRBV11-2 combines with J gene TRBJ2-7; maybe TRBD2 (5 bases). The CDR3 covers 15 residues. Germline values: CDR1 SGHAT, CDR2 FQNNGV. V shed 5 bases and J shed 0 bases, with 14 bases lying between them. The CDR3 DNA follows: TGTGCCAGCAGCGAACAGAGCGGAGGCTCCTACGAGCAGTACTTC. This translates into CASSEQSGGSYEQYF.

This sequence joins TRBV2 and TRBJ2-2, with D unclear. This CDR3 is 13 amino acids long. Germline V lookup: CDR1 SNHLY, CDR2 FYNNEI. Trimming removed 9 bases from V and 4 bases from J, with 12 bases in between. DNA of the CDR3: TGTGCCAGTCGTCCGGAGATCACCGGGGAGCTGTTTTTT. Translating it yields CASRPEITGELFF.

The table lists this clone with a count of one. The V call is TRBV7-2, the J call TRBJ2-7; 10 nucleotides line up with TRBD1. CDR3 length: 13 residues. Germline CDR1 and CDR2: SGHTA and FQGNSA. J gave up 4 bases and V 6 bases, and 3 bases lay outside the gene matches. This CDR3 reads CASSQDRGYEQYF. Here the CDR3 DNA reads TGTGCCAGCAGTCAGGACAGGGGGTACGAGCAGTACTTC.

This chain uses TRBV19 with TRBJ1-1; TRBD1 matches at 7 bases. The germline V gene encodes CDR1 LNHDA and CDR2 SQIVND (reference sequence). This CDR3 spans 13 amino acids. The trim removed 4 bases at V and 4 bases at J, leaving 3 bases unmatched. CDR3 in amino acids: CASSKRQGTEAFF. DNA of the CDR3: TGTGCCAGTAGTAAACGACAGGGCACTGAAGCTTTCTTT.